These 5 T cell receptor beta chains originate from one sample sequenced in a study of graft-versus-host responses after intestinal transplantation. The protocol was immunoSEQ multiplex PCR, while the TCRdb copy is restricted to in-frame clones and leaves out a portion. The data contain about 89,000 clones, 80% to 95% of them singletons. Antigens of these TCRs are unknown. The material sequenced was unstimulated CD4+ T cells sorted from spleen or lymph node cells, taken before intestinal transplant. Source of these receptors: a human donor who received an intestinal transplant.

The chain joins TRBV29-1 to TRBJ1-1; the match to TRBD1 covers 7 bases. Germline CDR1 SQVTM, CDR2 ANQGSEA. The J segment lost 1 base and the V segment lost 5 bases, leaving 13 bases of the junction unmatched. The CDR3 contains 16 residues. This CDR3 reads CSVPHLNRGGNTEAFF. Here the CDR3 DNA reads TGCAGCGTTCCTCACCTGAACAGGGGTGGGAACACTGAAGCTTTCTTT.

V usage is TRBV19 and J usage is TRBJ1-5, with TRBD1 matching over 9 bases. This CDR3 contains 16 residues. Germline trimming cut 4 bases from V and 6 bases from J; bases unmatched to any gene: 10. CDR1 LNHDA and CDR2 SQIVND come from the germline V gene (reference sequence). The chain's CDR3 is CASSRPGTGMVQPQHF. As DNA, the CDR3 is TGTGCCAGTAGTAGACCCGGGACAGGGATGGTTCAGCCCCAGCATTTT.

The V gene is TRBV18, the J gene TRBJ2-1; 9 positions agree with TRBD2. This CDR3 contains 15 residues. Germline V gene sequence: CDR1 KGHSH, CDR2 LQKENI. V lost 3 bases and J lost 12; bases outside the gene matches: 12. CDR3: CASSPPGGRARGQFF. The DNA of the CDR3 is TGTGCCAGCTCACCCCCTGGCGGGAGGGCCCGAGGGCAGTTCTTC.

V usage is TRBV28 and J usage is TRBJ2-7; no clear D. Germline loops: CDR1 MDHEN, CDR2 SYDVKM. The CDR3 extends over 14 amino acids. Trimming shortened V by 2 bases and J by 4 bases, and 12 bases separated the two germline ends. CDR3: CASSLPYPLYEQYF. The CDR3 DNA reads TGTGCCAGCAGTTTACCCTATCCCCTTTACGAGCAGTACTTC.

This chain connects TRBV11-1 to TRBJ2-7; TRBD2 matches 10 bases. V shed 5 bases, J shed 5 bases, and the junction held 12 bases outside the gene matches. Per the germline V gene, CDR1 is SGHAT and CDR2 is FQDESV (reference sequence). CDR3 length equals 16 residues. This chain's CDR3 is CASSLLTSGILHEQYF. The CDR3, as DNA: TGTGCCAGCAGCCTGCTCACTAGCGGGATTCTCCACGAGCAGTACTTC.